The 7 T cell receptor beta chains in this list originate from one sample, sequenced in a study of shared clonotypes between healthy human individuals. Assay used: immunoSEQ multiplex PCR; TCRdb lists only in-frame clones, some missing. Counted here are approximately 250,000 clones, approximately 65% occurring once; the ten biggest clones make up roughly 11%. Input material: memory CD4+ T cells sorted from blood. Documented subset: CD45RA-negative fraction. Receptors were obtained from a man aged 25 to 40 in good health.

This clone showed up many times. This chain links TRBV29-1 with TRBJ2-5, with D possibly being TRBD1 (6 bases). The V end was cut by 3 bases, the J end by 4 bases, with 15 bases between. This CDR3 is built from 14 residues. The V gene's germline CDR1 is SQVTM and CDR2 ANQGSEA. As DNA, the CDR3 is TGCAGCGTTGATCTGGGGGCGATGTCAGAGACCCAGTACTTC. It yields the protein CSVDLGAMSETQYF.

The chain employs TRBV19 and TRBJ1-5; D gene ambiguous. V lost 5 bases and J 10 bases, leaving 15 bases between the germline ends. The V gene's germline CDR1 is LNHDA and CDR2 SQIVND (reference sequence). The CDR3 sequence is 13 residues long. The CDR3 DNA reads as TGTGCCAGTAGTGAAAACAAAAGAGCCCCCCAGCATTTT. Protein: CASSENKRAPQHF. The full variable domain, rest sourced from reference TRBV19 and TRBJ1-5, is DGGITQSPKYLFRKEGQNVTLSCEQNLNHDAMYWYRQDPGQGLRLIYYSQIVNDFQKGDIAEGYSVSREKKESFPLTVTSAQKNPTAFYLCASSENKRAPQHFGDGTRLSIL.

CDR3 region: CASSAGGDTQYF. The CDR3 bases are TGTGCCAGCAGTGCCGGAGGAGATACGCAGTATTTT. The chain uses TRBV2 and TRBJ2-3, with a possible D match to TRBD2 (5 bases). Germline CDR1 reads SNHLY; CDR2 reads FYNNEI. Trimming took 4 bases from V and 5 from J, leaving 7 bases between them. CDR3 size: 12 residues.

This clone was detected a few times. The CDR3 loop is CASRSGNLYGYTF. As DNA, the CDR3 is TGTGCCAGCCGCTCAGGAAACCTCTATGGCTACACCTTC. The chain uses TRBV2 and TRBJ1-2; D unresolved. Trimming stripped 8 bases from V and 4 bases from J, with 14 bases between. This CDR3 region has 13 residues. CDR1 and CDR2 (germline): SNHLY, FYNNEI.

This clone turned up a few times. This chain links TRBV6-5 with TRBJ2-4; no definite D call. V lost 0 bases, J lost 8 bases, and 11 bases lay in between. The CDR3 has 14 residues. Per the germline V gene, CDR1 is MNHEY and CDR2 is SVGAGI. This CDR3 is CASSYSTAVDIQYF. In nucleotides, the CDR3 is TGTGCCAGCAGTTACTCGACGGCCGTAGACATTCAGTACTTC.

The chain carries TRBV9 and TRBJ2-1; D is unresolved. With 3 bases removed from V and 0 bases from J, the gap between germline ends came to 10 bases. CDR1 SGDLS and CDR2 YYNGEE come from the germline V gene. CDR3 length equals 15 residues. The CDR3 DNA sequence: TGTGCCAGCAGCGCCAGATCTTACTCCTACAATGAGCAGTTCTTC. It yields the protein CASSARSYSYNEQFF. Full variable domain (remainder filled in from reference TRBV9 and TRBJ2-1): DSGVTQTPKHLITATGQRVTLRCSPRSGDLSVYWYQQSLDQGLQFLIQYYNGEERAKGNILERFSAQQFPDLHSELNLSSLELGDSALYFCASSARSYSYNEQFFGPGTRLTVL.

CDR3 region: CASSLAPGTGGNYEQYF. The CDR3 DNA sequence: TGTGCCAGCAGCTTAGCCCCAGGGACAGGGGGCAACTACGAGCAGTACTTC. The chain links TRBV7-6 to TRBJ2-7, with 12 nucleotides matching TRBD1. V gave up 0 bases and J gave up 3 bases; unmatched junction bases: 6. The CDR3 covers 17 residues. The germline V gene has CDR1 SGHVS and CDR2 FNYEAQ.